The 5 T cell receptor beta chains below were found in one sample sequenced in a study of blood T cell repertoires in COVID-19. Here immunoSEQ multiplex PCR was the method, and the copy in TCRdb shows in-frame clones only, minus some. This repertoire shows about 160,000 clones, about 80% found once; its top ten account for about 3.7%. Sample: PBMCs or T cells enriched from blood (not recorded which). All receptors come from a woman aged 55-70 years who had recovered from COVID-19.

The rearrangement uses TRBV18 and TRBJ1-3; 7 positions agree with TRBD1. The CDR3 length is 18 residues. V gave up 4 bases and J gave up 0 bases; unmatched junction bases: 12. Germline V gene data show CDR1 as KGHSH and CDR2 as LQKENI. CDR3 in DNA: TGTGCCAGCTCACAGAACAGGGGCACAATCGGCTCTGGAAACACCATATATTTT. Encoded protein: CASSQNRGTIGSGNTIYF.

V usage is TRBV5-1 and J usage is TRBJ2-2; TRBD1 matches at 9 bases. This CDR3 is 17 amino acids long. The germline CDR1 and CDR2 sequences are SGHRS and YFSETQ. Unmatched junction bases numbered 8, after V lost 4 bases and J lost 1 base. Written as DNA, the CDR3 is TGCGCCAGCAGCCCGGATCGGACAGGGGTGAACACCGGGGAGCTGTTTTTT. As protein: CASSPDRTGVNTGELFF.

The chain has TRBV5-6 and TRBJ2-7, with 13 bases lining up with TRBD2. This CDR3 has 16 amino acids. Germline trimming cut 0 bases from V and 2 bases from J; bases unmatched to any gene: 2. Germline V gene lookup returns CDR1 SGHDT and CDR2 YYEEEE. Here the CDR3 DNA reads TGTGCCAGCAGCTTGGTGGGGACTAGCGGGGCCTACGAGCAGTACTTC. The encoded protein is CASSLVGTSGAYEQYF.

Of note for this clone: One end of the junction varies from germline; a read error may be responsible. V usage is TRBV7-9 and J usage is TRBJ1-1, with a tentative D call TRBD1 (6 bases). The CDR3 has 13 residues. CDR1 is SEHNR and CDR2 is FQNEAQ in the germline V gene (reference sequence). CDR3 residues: CASDTTGNAEAFF. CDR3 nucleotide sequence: TGTGCCAGCGATACAACAGGGAACGCTGAAGCTTTCTTT.

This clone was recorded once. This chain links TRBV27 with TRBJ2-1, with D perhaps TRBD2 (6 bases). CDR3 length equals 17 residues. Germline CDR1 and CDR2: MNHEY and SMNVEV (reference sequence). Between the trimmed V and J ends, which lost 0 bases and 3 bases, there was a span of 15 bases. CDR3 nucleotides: TGTGCCAGCAGTTTATCGGGACTCCACGGGGGCTACAATGAGCAGTTCTTC. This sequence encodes CASSLSGLHGGYNEQFF.